These 16 T cell receptor beta chains came from one sample sequenced in a study of blood T cell repertoires in COVID-19. Sequenced by immunoSEQ multiplex PCR; TCRdb stores in-frame clones only, minus some. This sample has some 190,000 clones, with 70% to 85% found just once. Sample: PBMCs or T cells enriched from blood (not recorded which). The origin of the receptors is a woman aged 25 to 39 who had recovered from COVID-19.

The chain has TRBV27 and TRBJ1-6; D may be TRBD1 (6 bases). The V end lost 4 bases, the J end lost 1 base, and 11 bases lay between the germline ends. Germline CDR1 and CDR2: MNHEY and SMNVEV (reference sequence). This CDR3 region has 16 residues. The CDR3 loop reads CASSWGLGSYNSPLHF. CDR3 DNA sequence: TGTGCCAGCAGTTGGGGGCTTGGGTCCTATAATTCACCCCTCCACTTT.

The genes are TRBV7-2 and TRBJ2-3, with 9 bases that match TRBD2. V shed 5 bases, J shed 0 bases, and the junction held 6 bases outside the gene matches. Germline V gene data show CDR1 as SGHTA and CDR2 as FQGNSA. The CDR3 extends over 16 amino acids. The CDR3: CASSLGLATSTDTQYF. In DNA form, the CDR3 reads TGTGCCAGCAGCCTTGGACTAGCGACTAGCACAGATACGCAGTATTTT.

J is TRBJ2-7 and V is TRBV27, with D hard to call. Trimming shortened V by 2 bases and J by 2 bases, and 10 bases separated the two germline ends. Germline V CDR1 and CDR2: MNHEY, SMNVEV (reference sequence). This CDR3 has 14 amino acids. The DNA of the CDR3 is TGTGCCAGCAGTTTAGTTTACACAACCTACGAGCAGTACTTC. Its protein product is CASSLVYTTYEQYF.

The V and J genes are TRBV2 and TRBJ1-2; no firm D call. V dropped 0 bases and J dropped 8 bases, with 7 bases sitting between them. CDR3 length: 12 amino acids. Germline CDR1 SNHLY, CDR2 FYNNEI. The CDR3 here is CASSEASRGYTF. Written as DNA, the CDR3 is TGTGCCAGCAGTGAAGCTTCTAGGGGCTACACCTTC.

There are a few counts of this clone. The chain has TRBV29-1 and TRBJ1-2; 9 nucleotides match TRBD1. Germline V lookup: CDR1 SQVTM, CDR2 ANQGSEA. The CDR3 has 13 amino acids. The V gene end was trimmed by 7 bases and the J gene end by 5 bases; junction bases not matched to a gene: 8. The CDR3 protein is CSALDRGLYGYTF. Written as DNA, the CDR3 is TGCAGCGCTCTGGACAGGGGACTGTATGGCTACACCTTC.

This rearrangement joins TRBV18 to TRBJ2-3, with a possible D match to TRBD2 (5 bases). CDR3 length: 15 residues. Trimming cost V 6 bases and J 2 bases, with 15 bases left between them. Germline V gene lookup returns CDR1 KGHSH and CDR2 LQKENI. The CDR3 region has the DNA TGTGCCAGCTCCGAGTCGGGGATTTTCACAGATACGCAGTATTTT. Its protein product is CASSESGIFTDTQYF. Based on the CDR3 plus reference TRBV18 and TRBJ2-3, the full variable domain is NAGVMQNPRHLVRRRGQEARLRCSPMKGHSHVYWYRQLPEEGLKFMVYLQKENIIDESGMPKERFSAEFPKEGPSILRIQQVVRGDSAAYFCASSESGIFTDTQYFGPGTRLTVL.

V gene TRBV5-6 combines with J gene TRBJ1-6; 7 positions agree with TRBD1. Germline CDR1 and CDR2: SGHDT and YYEEEE. This CDR3 region has 15 residues. With V trimmed by 0 bases and J by 5 bases, 2 bases remained unmatched. The CDR3 DNA reads TGTGCCAGCAGCTTGGGGGACAGAAATAATTCACCCCTCCACTTT. This translates into CASSLGDRNNSPLHF.

J is TRBJ1-6 and V is TRBV4-1; D perhaps matches TRBD1 (6 bases). The V gene lost 4 bases and the J gene lost 0 bases, with 16 bases spanning the gap. Germline-derived CDR1 and CDR2 are MGHRA and YSYEKL. This CDR3 is 18 amino acids long. Here the CDR3 reads CASSLILGGGSYNSPLHF. The CDR3 coding sequence is TGCGCCAGCAGCCTCATCCTAGGGGGGGGCTCCTATAATTCACCCCTCCACTTT.

This chain connects TRBV6-5 to TRBJ2-5; D may be TRBD2 (6 bases). CDR1 and CDR2 from the germline V gene are MNHEY and SVGAGI. The V gene lost 10 bases and the J gene lost 2 bases, with 11 bases spanning the gap. This CDR3 is built from 12 residues. The CDR3 nucleotides are TGTGCCACCTTCCGGGGGCAAGAGACCCAGTACTTC. This translates into CATFRGQETQYF.

CDR3 DNA sequence: TGTGCCAGCAGCCAAGCGCTAGCGGGAGCTCCGGGTTTTTACGAGCAGTACTTC. This gives the protein CASSQALAGAPGFYEQYF. The chain is built from TRBV3-1 (or the pseudogene TRBV3-2) and TRBJ2-7; TRBD2 matches 10 bases. Losses at the gene ends were 1 base for V and 4 bases for J; bases not matched to a gene: 13. CDR1 and CDR2 from the germline V gene are LGHDT and YNNKEL (reference sequence). The length of the CDR3 is 18 residues.

The CDR3 spells CASSLAPGQGGGYTF. The DNA of the CDR3 is TGTGCCAGCAGCTTGGCCCCGGGACAGGGAGGAGGCTACACCTTC. The chain joins TRBV5-5 to TRBJ1-2; 9 bases are a match to TRBD1. In germline, CDR1 is SGHKS, CDR2 YYEKEE (reference sequence). Trimming took 0 bases from V and 8 from J; bases not matched to a gene: 8. There are 15 residues in the CDR3.

V usage is TRBV15 and J usage is TRBJ2-7; 7 bases line up with TRBD1. The ends lost 2 bases at V and 0 bases at J; junction bases unmatched: 10. The CDR3 totals 17 residues. Germline V gene sequence: CDR1 LNHNV, CDR2 YYDKDF (reference sequence). This CDR3 reads CATSRYRQGPSSYEQYF. DNA for the CDR3: TGTGCCACCAGCAGATACCGACAGGGCCCGAGCTCCTACGAGCAGTACTTC.

This clone was picked up a small number of times. The chain carries TRBV18 and TRBJ1-5; 9 positions agree with TRBD1. CDR1 KGHSH and CDR2 LQKENI come from the germline V gene. This CDR3 has 17 amino acids. V gave up 5 bases and J gave up 2 bases; unmatched junction bases: 10. The CDR3 DNA follows: TGTGCCAGCTCATCACGAAACAGGGGGCTTGGCAATCAGCCCCAGCATTTT. As protein: CASSSRNRGLGNQPQHF.

The chain combines TRBV25-1 with TRBJ2-3; the match to TRBD2 covers 8 bases. The germline V gene has CDR1 MGHDK and CDR2 SYGVNS. V trimming: 7 bases; J trimming: 5 bases; junction bases outside the gene matches: 8. This CDR3 comprises 14 residues. This CDR3 is CASNQRGPGDTQYF. DNA for the CDR3: TGTGCCAGCAACCAGCGGGGGCCTGGAGATACGCAGTATTTT. The whole variable domain, remainder taken from reference TRBV25-1 and TRBJ2-3, is EADIYQTPRYLVIGTGKKITLECSQTMGHDKMYWYQQDPGMELHLIHYSYGVNSTEKGDLSSESTVSRIRTEHFPLTLESARPSHTSQYLCASNQRGPGDTQYFGPGTRLTVL.

The J gene is TRBJ1-2, the V gene TRBV28; 9 bases align to TRBD1. The germline V gene has CDR1 MDHEN and CDR2 SYDVKM. CDR3 length equals 17 residues. The J segment lost 4 bases and the V segment lost 4 bases, leaving 13 bases of the junction unmatched. CDR3 DNA: TGTGCCAGCAGTTCTCCGACAGGGGGGATCGCCATCTATGGCTACACCTTC. Translated: CASSSPTGGIAIYGYTF.

V and J are TRBV21-1 and TRBJ2-3; the table names TRBD2, a call not compared with the DNA. TRBV21-1 is designated a pseudogene. The CDR3 is 22 amino acids. The chain's CDR3 is CASSKGFFSREVQKNSTDTQYF. The CDR3 DNA reads as TGTGCCAGCAGCAAAGGTTTCTTTTCGCGGGAGGTCCAGAAAAATAGCACAGATACGCAGTATTTT.